The clone carrying this T cell receptor (beta chain) was seen just once. How the authors handled the data: Estimates of nucleated cell counts were drawn from the amplification of reference gene primers. The table came from immunoSEQ multiplex PCR; TCRdb's copy has only in-frame clones and leaves some out. The DNA gave D and trimming, while V, J and clone size come from that table. In the table there are nearly 350,000 clones, over 70% of which are singletons. This sample was included in a study of blood T cell repertoires in COVID-19. On the study more broadly: Material from acute and convalescent COVID-19 was sourced from the United States, Italy and Spain. PBMCs, B-cell-depleted T cells, or T cells were the source of the cDNA or gDNA that made up the material.

Enrollment of patients from Seattle took place during active infection, with longitudinal follow-up. The CDR3 sequence is 15 residues long. J was trimmed by 1 base and V by 0 bases; bases with no gene match: 0. The chain uses TRBV23-1 and TRBJ2-5; 9 bases align to TRBD2. TRBV23-1 is designated an ORF whose function remains uncertain. The receptor was isolated from a woman aged 45-65 years with COVID-19, enrolled during active disease. The sequenced material came from peripheral blood. In nucleotides, the CDR3 is TGCGCCAGCAGTCAATCGACTAGCGGCCAAGAGACCCAGTACTTC. Amino acids: CASSQSTSGQETQYF.